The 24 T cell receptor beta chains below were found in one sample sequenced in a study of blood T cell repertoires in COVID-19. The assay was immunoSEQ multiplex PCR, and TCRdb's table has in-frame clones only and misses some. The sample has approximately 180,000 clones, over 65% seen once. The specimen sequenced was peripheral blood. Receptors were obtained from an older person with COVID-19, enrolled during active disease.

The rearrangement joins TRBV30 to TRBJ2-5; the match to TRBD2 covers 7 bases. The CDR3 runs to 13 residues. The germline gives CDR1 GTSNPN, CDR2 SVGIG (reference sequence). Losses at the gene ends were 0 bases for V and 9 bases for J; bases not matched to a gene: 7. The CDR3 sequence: CAWSVSGGRAQYF. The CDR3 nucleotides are TGTGCCTGGAGTGTATCGGGAGGACGGGCCCAGTACTTC.

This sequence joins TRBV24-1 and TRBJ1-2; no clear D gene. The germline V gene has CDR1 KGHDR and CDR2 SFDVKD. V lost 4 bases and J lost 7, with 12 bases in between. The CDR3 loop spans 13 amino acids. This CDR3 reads CATSDDNKAGYTF. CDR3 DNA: TGTGCCACCAGTGACGACAACAAGGCTGGCTACACCTTC.

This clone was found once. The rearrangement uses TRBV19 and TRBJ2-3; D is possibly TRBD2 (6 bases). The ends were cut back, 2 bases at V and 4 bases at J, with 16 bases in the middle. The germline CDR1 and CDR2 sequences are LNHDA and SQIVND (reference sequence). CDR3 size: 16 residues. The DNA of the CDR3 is TGTGCCAGTAGTATACCTCGGGGGTCCCGAGCAGATACGCAGTATTTT. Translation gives CASSIPRGSRADTQYF.

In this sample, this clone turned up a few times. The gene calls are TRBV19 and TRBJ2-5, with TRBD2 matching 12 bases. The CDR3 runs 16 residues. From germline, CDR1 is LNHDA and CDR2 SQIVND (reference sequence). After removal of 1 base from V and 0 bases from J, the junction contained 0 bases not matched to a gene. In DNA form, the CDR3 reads TGTGCCAGTAGTATAGGACTAGCGGGAGACCAAGAGACCCAGTACTTC. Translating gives CASSIGLAGDQETQYF. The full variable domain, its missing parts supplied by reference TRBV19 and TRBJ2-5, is DGGITQSPKYLFRKEGQNVTLSCEQNLNHDAMYWYRQDPGQGLRLIYYSQIVNDFQKGDIAEGYSVSREKKESFPLTVTSAQKNPTAFYLCASSIGLAGDQETQYFGPGTRLLVL.

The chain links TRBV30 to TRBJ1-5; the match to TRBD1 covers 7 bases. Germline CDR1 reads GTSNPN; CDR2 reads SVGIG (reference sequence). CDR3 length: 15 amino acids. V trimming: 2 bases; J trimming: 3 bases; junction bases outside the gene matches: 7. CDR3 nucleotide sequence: TGTGCCTGGAGTCTCCCAGGGGGGTCCAATCAGCCCCAGCATTTT. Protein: CAWSLPGGSNQPQHF.

The CDR3 loop is CASSIVGGSEAFF. In DNA form, the CDR3 reads TGTGCCAGTAGTATAGTCGGGGGGTCTGAAGCTTTCTTT. The V gene is TRBV19, the J gene TRBJ1-1; TRBD1 might be the D (5 bases). CDR3 length: 13 amino acids. Germline CDR1 LNHDA, CDR2 SQIVND (reference sequence). The V end was cut by 1 base, the J end by 6 bases, with 9 bases between.

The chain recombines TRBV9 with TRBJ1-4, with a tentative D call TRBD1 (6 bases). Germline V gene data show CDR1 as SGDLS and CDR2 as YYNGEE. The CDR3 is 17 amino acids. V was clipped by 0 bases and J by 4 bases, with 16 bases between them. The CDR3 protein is CASSVGLAGALNEKLFF. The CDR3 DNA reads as TGTGCCAGCAGCGTAGGGTTGGCAGGGGCCCTTAATGAAAAACTGTTTTTT.

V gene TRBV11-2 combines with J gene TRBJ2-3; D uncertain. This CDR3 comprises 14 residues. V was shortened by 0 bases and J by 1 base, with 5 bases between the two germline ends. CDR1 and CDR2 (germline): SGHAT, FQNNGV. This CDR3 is CASSLDRGTDTQYF. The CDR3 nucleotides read TGTGCCAGCAGCTTAGATCGCGGCACAGATACGCAGTATTTT.

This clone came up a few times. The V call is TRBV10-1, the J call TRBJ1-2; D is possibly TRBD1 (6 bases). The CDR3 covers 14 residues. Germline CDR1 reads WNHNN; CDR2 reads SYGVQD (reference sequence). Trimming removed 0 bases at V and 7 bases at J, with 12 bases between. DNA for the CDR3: TGCGCCAGCAGTGAGTCGGGGCAGGGGTTTGGCTACACCTTC. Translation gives CASSESGQGFGYTF.

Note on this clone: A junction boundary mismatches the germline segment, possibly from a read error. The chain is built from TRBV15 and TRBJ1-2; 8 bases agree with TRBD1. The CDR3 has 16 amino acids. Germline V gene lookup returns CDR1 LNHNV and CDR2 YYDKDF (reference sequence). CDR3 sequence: CATSGERGQGAGGYTF. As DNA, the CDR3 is TGTGCCACCAGCGGAGAGAGAGGGCAGGGGGCAGGCGGCTACACCTTC.

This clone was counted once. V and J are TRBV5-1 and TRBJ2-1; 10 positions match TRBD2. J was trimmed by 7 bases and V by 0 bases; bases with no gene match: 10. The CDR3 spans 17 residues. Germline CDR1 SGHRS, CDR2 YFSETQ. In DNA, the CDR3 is TGCGCCAGCAGCTTGGTGTTAGCGGGAGGCCCCTCTAATGAGCAGTTCTTC. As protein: CASSLVLAGGPSNEQFF. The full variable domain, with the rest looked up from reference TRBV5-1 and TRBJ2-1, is KAGVTQTPRYLIKTRGQQVTLSCSPISGHRSVSWYQQTPGQGLQFLFEYFSETQRNKGNFPGRFSGRQFSNSRSEMNVSTLELGDSALYLCASSLVLAGGPSNEQFFGPGTRLTVL.

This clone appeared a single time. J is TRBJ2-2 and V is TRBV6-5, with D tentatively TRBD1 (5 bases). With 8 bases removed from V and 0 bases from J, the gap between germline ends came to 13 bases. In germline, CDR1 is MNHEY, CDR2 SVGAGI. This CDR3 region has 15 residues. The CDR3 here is CASRPRATNTGELFF. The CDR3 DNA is TGTGCCAGCCGCCCCAGGGCAACGAACACCGGGGAGCTGTTTTTT.

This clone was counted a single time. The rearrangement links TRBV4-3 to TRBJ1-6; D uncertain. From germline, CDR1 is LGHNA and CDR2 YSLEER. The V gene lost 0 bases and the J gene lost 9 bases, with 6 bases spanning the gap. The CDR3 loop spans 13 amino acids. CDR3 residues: CASSQDWASPLHF. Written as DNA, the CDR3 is TGCGCCAGCAGCCAAGACTGGGCTTCACCCCTCCACTTT.

The CDR3 protein is CASSQALTERRNTLRQETQYF. CDR3 sequence (DNA): TGCGCCAGCAGCCAAGCGCTGACTGAGCGGAGAAATACTCTACGCCAAGAGACCCAGTACTTC. This chain uses TRBV4-1 with TRBJ2-5, with D tentatively TRBD2 (5 bases). The CDR3 runs 21 residues. V lost 1 base, J lost 1 base, and 28 bases lay in between. Germline V CDR1 and CDR2: MGHRA, YSYEKL.

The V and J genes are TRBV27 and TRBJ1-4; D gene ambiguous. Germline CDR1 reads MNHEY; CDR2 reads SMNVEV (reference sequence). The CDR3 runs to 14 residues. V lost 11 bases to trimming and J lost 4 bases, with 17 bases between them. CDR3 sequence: CAPTREGLNEKLFF. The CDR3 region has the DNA TGTGCCCCCACGAGGGAAGGTCTTAATGAAAAACTGTTTTTT. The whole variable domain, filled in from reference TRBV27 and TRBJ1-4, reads EAQVTQNPRYLITVTGKKLTVTCSQNMNHEYMSWYRQDPGLGLRQIYYSMNVEVTDKGDVPEGYKVSRKEKRNFPLILESPSPNQTSLYFCAPTREGLNEKLFFGSGTQLSVL.

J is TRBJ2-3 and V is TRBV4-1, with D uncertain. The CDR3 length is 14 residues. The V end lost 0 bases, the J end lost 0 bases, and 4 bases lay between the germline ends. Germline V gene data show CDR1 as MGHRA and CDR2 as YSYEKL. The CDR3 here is CASSQDRSTDTQYF. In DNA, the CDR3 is TGCGCCAGCAGCCAAGATCGGAGCACAGATACGCAGTATTTT.

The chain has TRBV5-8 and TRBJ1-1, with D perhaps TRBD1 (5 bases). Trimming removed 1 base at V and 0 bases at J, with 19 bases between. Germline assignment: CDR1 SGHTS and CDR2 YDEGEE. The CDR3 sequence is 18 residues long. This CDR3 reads CASSLTLGRAFLNTEAFF. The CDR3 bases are TGTGCCAGCAGCTTGACCCTAGGCAGGGCATTCTTGAACACTGAAGCTTTCTTT.

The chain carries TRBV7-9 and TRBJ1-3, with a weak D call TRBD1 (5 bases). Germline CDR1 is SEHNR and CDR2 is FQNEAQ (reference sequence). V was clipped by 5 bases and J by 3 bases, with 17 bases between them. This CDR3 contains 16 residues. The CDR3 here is CASSVTTATYGNTIYF. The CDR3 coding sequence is TGTGCCAGCAGCGTTACGACAGCGACCTATGGAAACACCATATATTTT.

The chain's CDR3 is CASSQERLNEQFF. The CDR3 DNA follows: TGCGCCAGCAGCCAAGAGCGGCTCAATGAGCAGTTCTTC. The V call is TRBV4-3, the J call TRBJ2-1; D gene ambiguous. The germline V gene encodes CDR1 LGHNA and CDR2 YSLEER. This CDR3 region has 13 residues. The V end was cut by 0 bases, the J end by 6 bases, with 6 bases between.

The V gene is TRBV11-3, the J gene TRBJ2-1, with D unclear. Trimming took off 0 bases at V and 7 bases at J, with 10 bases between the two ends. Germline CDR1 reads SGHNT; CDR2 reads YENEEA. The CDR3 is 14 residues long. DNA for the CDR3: TGTGCCAGCAGCTTAGAGGGTAGCTTAAATGAGCAGTTCTTC. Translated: CASSLEGSLNEQFF.

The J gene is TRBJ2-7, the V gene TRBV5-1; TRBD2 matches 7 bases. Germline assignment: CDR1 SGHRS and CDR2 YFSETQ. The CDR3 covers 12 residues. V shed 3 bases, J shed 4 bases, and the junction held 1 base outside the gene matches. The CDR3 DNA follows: TGCGCCAGCAGCTCCGGGGGGTACGAGCAGTACTTC. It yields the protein CASSSGGYEQYF.

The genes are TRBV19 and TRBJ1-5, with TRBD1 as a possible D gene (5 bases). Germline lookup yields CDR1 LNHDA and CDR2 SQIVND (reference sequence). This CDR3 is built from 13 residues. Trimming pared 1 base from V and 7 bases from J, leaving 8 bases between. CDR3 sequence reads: CASSIVGGQPQHF. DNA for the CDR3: TGTGCCAGTAGTATAGTCGGGGGACAGCCCCAGCATTTT.

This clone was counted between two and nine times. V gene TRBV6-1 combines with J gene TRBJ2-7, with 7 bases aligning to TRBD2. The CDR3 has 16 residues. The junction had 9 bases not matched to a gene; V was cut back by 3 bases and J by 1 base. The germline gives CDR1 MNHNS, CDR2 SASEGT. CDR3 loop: CASSETLAGVSYEQYF. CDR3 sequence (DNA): TGTGCCAGCAGTGAGACTCTTGCGGGAGTTTCCTACGAGCAGTACTTC.

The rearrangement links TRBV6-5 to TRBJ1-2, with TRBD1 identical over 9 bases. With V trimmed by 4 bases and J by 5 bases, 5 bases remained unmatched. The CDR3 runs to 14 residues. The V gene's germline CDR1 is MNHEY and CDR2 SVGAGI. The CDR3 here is CASSSGTGLYGYTF. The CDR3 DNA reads TGTGCCAGCAGTTCCGGGACAGGGTTGTATGGCTACACCTTC.